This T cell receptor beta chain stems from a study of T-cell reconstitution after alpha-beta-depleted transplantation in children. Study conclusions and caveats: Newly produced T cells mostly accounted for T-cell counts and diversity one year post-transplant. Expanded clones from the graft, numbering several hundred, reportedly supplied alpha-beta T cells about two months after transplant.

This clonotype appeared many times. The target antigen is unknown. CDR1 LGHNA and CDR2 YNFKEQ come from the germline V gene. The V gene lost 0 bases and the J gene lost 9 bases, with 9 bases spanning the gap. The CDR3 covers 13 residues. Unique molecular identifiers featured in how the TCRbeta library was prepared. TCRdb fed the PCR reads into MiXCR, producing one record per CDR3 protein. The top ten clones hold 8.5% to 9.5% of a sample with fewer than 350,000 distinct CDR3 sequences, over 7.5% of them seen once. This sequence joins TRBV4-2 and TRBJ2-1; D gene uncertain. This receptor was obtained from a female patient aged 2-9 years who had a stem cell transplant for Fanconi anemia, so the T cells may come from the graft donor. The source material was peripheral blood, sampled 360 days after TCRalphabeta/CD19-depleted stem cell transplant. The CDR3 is CASSQDQKGEQFF. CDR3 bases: TGTGCCAGCAGCCAAGATCAAAAGGGTGAGCAGTTCTTC.